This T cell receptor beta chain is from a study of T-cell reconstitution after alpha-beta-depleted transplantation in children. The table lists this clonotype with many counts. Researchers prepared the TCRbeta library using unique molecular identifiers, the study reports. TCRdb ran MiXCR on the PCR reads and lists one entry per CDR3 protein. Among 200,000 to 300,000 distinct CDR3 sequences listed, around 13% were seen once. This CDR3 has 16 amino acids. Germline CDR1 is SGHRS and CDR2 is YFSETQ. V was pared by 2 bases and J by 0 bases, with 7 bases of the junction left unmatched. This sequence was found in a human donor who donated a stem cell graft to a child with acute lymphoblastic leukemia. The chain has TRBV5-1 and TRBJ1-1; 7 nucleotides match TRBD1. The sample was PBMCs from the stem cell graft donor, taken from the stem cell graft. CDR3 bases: TGCGCCAGCAGCTTAGTACAGGGGTCTATGAACACTGAAGCTTTCTTT. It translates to CASSLVQGSMNTEAFF.